This T cell receptor beta chain was sequenced in a study of Ad26.COV2.S vaccination and SARS-CoV-2 variants. Study details: Ad26.COV2.S arm of COV1001 included the donor. Ad26.COV2.S given intramuscularly, once or twice 56 days apart. Study outcomes and limitations: Vaccine recipients showed a spike-specific TCR breadth that was higher than in placebo recipients.

The germline CDR1 and CDR2 sequences are SGHTA and FQGTGA. This CDR3 contains 16 residues. V was clipped by 5 bases and J by 1 base, with 14 bases between them. Remarks on this clone: Its antigen is still unknown.

Sequencing used immunoSEQ multiplex PCR; TCRdb keeps in-frame clones, though not all of them. The data show about 420,000 clones, with 88% seen just once and around 3.6% held by the top ten. Treatment meaning: roughly 20 received Ad26.COV2.S at low or high dose, single or two shots; roughly five received placebo; per-sample allocation not given. Each sample was drawn 63 days after the first injection (of vaccine or placebo). The sample came from a Boston adult aged 18-55 years. This TCR was sampled from a person aged 18 to 59 who received the Ad26.COV2.S COVID-19 vaccine or a placebo. The sample consisted of peripheral blood, taken in a trial of Ad26.COV2.S vaccine versus placebo. The chain couples TRBV7-3 to TRBJ2-2; D may match TRBD1 or TRBD2 (5 bases each). CDR3 residues: CASSTTGGRNTGELFF. The DNA for the CDR3 is TGTGCCAGCAGCACTACTGGGGGAAGGAACACCGGGGAGCTGTTTTTT.